A selection of T cell receptor beta chains follows, all from one sample in a study of T cell repertoires in cytomegalovirus infection. Their target antigens are unknown. TCRdb fed the reads into MiXCR, producing one record per CDR3 protein. The table has around 710,000 distinct CDR3 sequences, just under 30% seen once. This material consisted of cultured CD8+ T cells from PBMCs, taken from culture after CMV antigen stimulation. Receptor source: a human donor in good health (CMV status not recorded). Some clones in this sample may be carry-over from other donors' samples. Each CDR3 is given with its conserved first and last residue. The order of the fields is CDR3 length, clone size, V gene, J gene, D gene, CDR3 protein, CDR3 DNA. A D gene is named only where the DNA matches it firmly. Only some rows state a clone size, as once, few, many or a class for expanded clones.

cdr3_length: 15; clone_size: few; v_call: TRBV27; j_call: TRBJ1-1; d_call: NA; cdr3_aa: CASSLGQGLLVEAFF; cdr3_nt: TGTGCCAGCAGTTTGGGTCAGGGTTTATTGGTTGAAGCTTTCTTT
cdr3_length: 17; clone_size: once; v_call: TRBV19; j_call: TRBJ2-6; d_call: NA; cdr3_aa: CASSLWYVGSGANVLTF; cdr3_nt: TGTGCCAGTAGTCTATGGTATGTAGGCTCTGGGGCCAACGTCCTGACTTTC
cdr3_length: 19; clone_size: few; v_call: TRBV10-3; j_call: TRBJ2-1; d_call: TRBD2; cdr3_aa: CAIRSGLAGPSGGYNEQFF; cdr3_nt: TGTGCCATCAGGAGCGGACTAGCGGGGCCGAGTGGGGGCTACAATGAGCAGTTCTTC
cdr3_length: 17; clone_size: once; v_call: TRBV27; j_call: TRBJ1-5; d_call: NA; cdr3_aa: CAGSLSRSTASNQPQHF; cdr3_nt: TGTGCCGGCAGTTTATCGAGAAGTACAGCCAGCAATCAGCCCCAGCATTTT
cdr3_length: 12; clone_size: NA; v_call: TRBV6-1; j_call: TRBJ1-1; d_call: NA; cdr3_aa: CASSVRGWEAFF; cdr3_nt: TGTGCCAGCAGTGTTAGGGGTTGGGAAGCTTTCTTT
cdr3_length: 15; clone_size: NA; v_call: TRBV20-1; j_call: TRBJ2-1; d_call: TRBD1; cdr3_aa: CSARAWDSIYNEQFF; cdr3_nt: TGCAGTGCTAGGGCCTGGGACAGCATCTACAATGAGCAGTTCTTC
cdr3_length: 15; clone_size: many; v_call: TRBV7-6; j_call: TRBJ1-3; d_call: NA; cdr3_aa: CASSPVGGRVNTIYF; cdr3_nt: TGTGCCAGCAGCCCTGTGGGAGGGAGAGTAAACACCATATATTTT
cdr3_length: 21; clone_size: many; v_call: TRBV7-3; j_call: TRBJ2-3; d_call: TRBD2; cdr3_aa: CASSLRAPFPGLAGGTDTQYF; cdr3_nt: TGTGCCAGCAGCTTACGGGCACCCTTCCCGGGACTAGCGGGGGGCACAGATACGCAGTATTTT
cdr3_length: 13; clone_size: many; v_call: TRBV7-2; j_call: TRBJ1-2; d_call: NA; cdr3_aa: CASSRGTDYGYTF; cdr3_nt: TGTGCCAGCAGCAGGGGGACGGACTATGGCTACACCTTC
cdr3_length: 17; clone_size: few; v_call: TRBV28; j_call: TRBJ2-1; d_call: TRBD2; cdr3_aa: CASSPMGSGGAGNEQFF; cdr3_nt: TGTGCCAGCAGTCCCATGGGTAGCGGGGGGGCGGGTAATGAGCAGTTCTTC